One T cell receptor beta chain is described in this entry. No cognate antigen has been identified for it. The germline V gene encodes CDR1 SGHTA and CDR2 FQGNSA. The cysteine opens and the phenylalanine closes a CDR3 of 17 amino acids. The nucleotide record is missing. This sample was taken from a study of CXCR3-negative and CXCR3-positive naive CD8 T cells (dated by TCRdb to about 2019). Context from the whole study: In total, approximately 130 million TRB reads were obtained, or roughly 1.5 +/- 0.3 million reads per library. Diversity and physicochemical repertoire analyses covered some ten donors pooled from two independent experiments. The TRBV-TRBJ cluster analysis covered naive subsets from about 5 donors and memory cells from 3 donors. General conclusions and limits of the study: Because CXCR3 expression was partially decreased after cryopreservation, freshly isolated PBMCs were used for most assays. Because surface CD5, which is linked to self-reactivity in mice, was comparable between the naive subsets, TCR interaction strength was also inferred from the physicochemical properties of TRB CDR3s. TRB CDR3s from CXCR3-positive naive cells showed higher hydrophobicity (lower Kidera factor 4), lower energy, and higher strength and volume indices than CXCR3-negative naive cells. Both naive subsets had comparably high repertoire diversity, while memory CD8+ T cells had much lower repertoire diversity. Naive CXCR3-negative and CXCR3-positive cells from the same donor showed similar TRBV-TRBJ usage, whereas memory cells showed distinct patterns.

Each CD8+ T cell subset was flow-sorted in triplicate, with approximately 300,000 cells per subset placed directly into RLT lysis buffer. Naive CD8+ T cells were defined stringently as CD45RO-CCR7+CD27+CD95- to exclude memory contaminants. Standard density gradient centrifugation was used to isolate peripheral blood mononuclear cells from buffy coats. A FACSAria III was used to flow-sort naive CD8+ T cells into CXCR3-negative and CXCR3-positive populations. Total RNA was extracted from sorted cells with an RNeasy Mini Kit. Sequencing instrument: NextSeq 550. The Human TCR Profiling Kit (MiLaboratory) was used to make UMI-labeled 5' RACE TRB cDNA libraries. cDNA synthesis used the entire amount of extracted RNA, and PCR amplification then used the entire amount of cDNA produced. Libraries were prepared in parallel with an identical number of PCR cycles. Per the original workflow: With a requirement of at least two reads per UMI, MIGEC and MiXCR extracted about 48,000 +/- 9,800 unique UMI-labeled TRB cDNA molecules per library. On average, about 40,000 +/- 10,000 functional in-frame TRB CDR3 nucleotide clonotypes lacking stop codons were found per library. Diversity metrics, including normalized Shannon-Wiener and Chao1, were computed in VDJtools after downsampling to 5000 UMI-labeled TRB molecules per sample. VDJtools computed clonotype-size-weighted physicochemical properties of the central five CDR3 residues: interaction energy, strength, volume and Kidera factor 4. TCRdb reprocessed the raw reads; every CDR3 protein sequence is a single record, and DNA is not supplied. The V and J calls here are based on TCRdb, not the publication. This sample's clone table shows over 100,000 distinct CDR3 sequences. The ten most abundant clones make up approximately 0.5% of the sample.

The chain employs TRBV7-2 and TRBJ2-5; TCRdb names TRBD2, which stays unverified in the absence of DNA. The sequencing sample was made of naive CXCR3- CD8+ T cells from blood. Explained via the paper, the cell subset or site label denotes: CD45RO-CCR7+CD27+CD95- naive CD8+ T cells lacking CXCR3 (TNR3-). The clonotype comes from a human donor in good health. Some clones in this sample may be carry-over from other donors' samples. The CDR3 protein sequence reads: CASSLDGLPNLSETQYF.